This T cell receptor (beta chain) was identified during a study of T cell repertoires in cytomegalovirus infection. Study results and caveats: In two of eight donors, the top clonotype was HLA-C-restricted CMV-specific. Accumulated public TCR beta family frequency recognized individuals carrying CMV together with the relevant HLA.

Germline V lookup: CDR1 LNHDA, CDR2 SQIVND (reference sequence). The CDR3 spans 17 residues. V was cut by 5 bases and J by 1 base, with 20 bases left in between. This clonotype occurred a few times. No antigen is known for it. TCRdb redid the calling of the reads with MiXCR, one entry per CDR3 protein. The sample contains 360,000 or so distinct CDR3 sequences, about 35% of which appear only once. The receptor was isolated from a human donor in good health (CMV status not recorded). Some clones in this sample may be carry-over from other donors' samples. Sequenced here: cultured PBMCs, sampled from culture after CMV antigen stimulation. The chain uses TRBV19 and TRBJ1-1; D is perhaps TRBD1 (6 bases). CDR3 bases: TGTGCCAGTAGTCTCGCAGGGGTGGTAGGTACGAACACTGAAGCTTTCTTT. Protein product: CASSLAGVVGTNTEAFF.